The 23 T cell receptor beta chains given below trace back to one sample, sequenced in a study of T-cell memory formation after mild COVID-19. From the 5' RACE reads, TCRdb called clonotypes with MiXCR, one entry per CDR3 protein. The sample has under 300,000 distinct CDR3 sequences; approximately 8% are singletons. The specimen was PBMCs or a T cell subset sorted from them (not recorded which). The source is a man aged 18 to 35 who had mild COVID-19 (a few samples of this study predate the infection). Cell type and time point are not known.

In this sample, this clonotype turned up many times. The chain uses TRBV7-8 and TRBJ1-6; D call uncertain. Germline loops: CDR1 SGHVS, CDR2 FQNEAQ. Between the trimmed V and J ends, which lost 3 bases and 5 bases, there was a span of 8 bases. There are 14 residues in the CDR3. The DNA of the CDR3 is TGTGCCAGCAGCTTTATGGGGAATAATTCACCCCTCCACTTT. It yields the protein CASSFMGNNSPLHF.

This clonotype has more than one count but fewer than ten. The CDR3: CASSPTRTSGGYQETQYF. The CDR3 region has the DNA TGCGCCAGCAGCCCCACCCGGACTAGCGGGGGTTATCAAGAGACCCAGTACTTC. The rearrangement links TRBV5-1 to TRBJ2-5, with TRBD2 identical over 13 bases. The junction had 11 bases not matched to a gene; V was cut back by 4 bases and J by 2 bases. The CDR3 is 18 amino acids. Germline V CDR1 and CDR2: SGHRS, YFSETQ.

A few counts support this clonotype. This sequence joins TRBV12-3 or TRBV12-4 and TRBJ1-2; D remains ambiguous. The CDR3 contains 13 residues. V lost 6 bases and J 1 base, leaving 9 bases between the germline ends. The CDR3 region has the DNA TGTGCCAGCAGCAAAGGTTATAACTATGGCTACACCTTC. Residues: CASSKGYNYGYTF.

J is TRBJ1-1 and V is TRBV9, with 9 positions matching TRBD1. The CDR3 sequence is 14 residues long. Trimming cost V 1 base and J 4 bases; bases outside gene matches: 2. The V gene's germline CDR1 is SGDLS and CDR2 YYNGEE. The CDR3 DNA follows: TGTGCCAGCAGCGTACGGACAGGGGCCACTGAAGCTTTCTTT. It translates to CASSVRTGATEAFF.

This clonotype was detected a few times. This chain uses TRBV6-5 with TRBJ1-5; a possible D gene is TRBD1 (5 bases). Trimming removed 6 bases at V and 10 bases at J, with 13 bases between. Germline V gene lookup returns CDR1 MNHEY and CDR2 SVGAGI. The CDR3 has 12 residues. CDR3 loop: CASRRGDDPQHF. CDR3 DNA: TGTGCCAGCAGGAGAGGGGACGACCCCCAGCATTTT.

This clonotype has a handful of counts. The V call is TRBV5-4, the J call TRBJ2-1, with no clear D. Between the trimmed V and J ends, which lost 4 bases and 5 bases, there was a span of 13 bases. From germline, CDR1 is SGHNT and CDR2 YYREEE (reference sequence). The CDR3 covers 14 residues. CDR3 bases: TGTGCCAGCAGCCCCATTGAGCCGGACAATGAGCAGTTCTTC. Translating it yields CASSPIEPDNEQFF.

This clonotype was recorded a few times. This chain joins TRBV11-2 and TRBJ2-7; D unclear. Trimming took off 7 bases at V and 0 bases at J, with 7 bases between the two ends. The CDR3 spans 12 residues. The V gene's germline CDR1 is SGHAT and CDR2 FQNNGV. CDR3 in DNA: TGTGCCAGCACCCCAGTCTCCTACGAGCAGTACTTC. It specifies CASTPVSYEQYF.

This clonotype was observed many times. The J gene is TRBJ2-1, the V gene TRBV10-3; D is ambiguous. Germline V gives CDR1 ENHRY, CDR2 SYGVKD. Trimming took 7 bases from V and 5 from J, leaving 12 bases between them. The CDR3 is 13 residues long. Here the CDR3 reads CAIKSGENNEQFF. The CDR3 nucleotides are TGTGCCATCAAGTCTGGGGAAAACAATGAGCAGTTCTTC.

This clonotype was seen a few times. This chain joins TRBV11-1 and TRBJ2-5, with D uncertain. Trimming removed 4 bases from V and 3 bases from J, with 12 bases in between. CDR1 SGHAT and CDR2 FQDESV come from the germline V gene (reference sequence). CDR3 length equals 14 residues. The CDR3 here is CASSSRWTEETQYF. The CDR3 region has the DNA TGTGCCAGCAGCTCTCGGTGGACGGAAGAGACCCAGTACTTC.

The chain carries TRBV9 and TRBJ1-1; 7 nucleotides match TRBD1. This CDR3 is 15 amino acids long. The V gene end was trimmed by 4 bases and the J gene end by 6 bases; junction bases not matched to a gene: 12. Germline V lookup: CDR1 SGDLS, CDR2 YYNGEE. CDR3 protein: CASSPQDRYGPEAFF. DNA for the CDR3: TGTGCCAGCAGCCCCCAGGACAGGTATGGACCTGAAGCTTTCTTT.

V gene TRBV5-1 combines with J gene TRBJ2-6; D gene ambiguous. Per the germline V gene, CDR1 is SGHRS and CDR2 is YFSETQ. V shed 0 bases and J shed 1 base, with 8 bases lying between them. The CDR3 covers 16 residues. The CDR3 nucleotides are TGCGCCAGCAGCTTGGAAGCGATATCTGGGGCCAACGTCCTGACTTTC. This encodes CASSLEAISGANVLTF.

The chain carries TRBV5-1 and TRBJ1-2; D gene uncertain. CDR1 is SGHRS, CDR2 YFSETQ, per germline. The CDR3 runs to 14 residues. With 0 bases removed from V and 6 bases from J, the gap between germline ends came to 12 bases. CDR3 region: CASSLGTVINGYTF. The CDR3 DNA reads as TGCGCCAGCAGCTTGGGTACAGTAATAAATGGCTACACCTTC.

This clonotype was counted a few times. The chain couples TRBV4-3 to TRBJ2-1, with D tentatively TRBD2 (7 bases). Looked up from germline, CDR1 is LGHNA and CDR2 is YSLEER. This CDR3 spans 16 amino acids. V dropped 0 bases and J dropped 9 bases, with 18 bases sitting between them. DNA of the CDR3: TGCGCCAGCAGCCAAGAATTTACGACGGGGGGCCCTGAGCAGTTCTTC. Protein sequence: CASSQEFTTGGPEQFF.

The table lists this clonotype with many counts. V usage is TRBV7-3 and J usage is TRBJ2-3, with D possibly matching TRBD2 (5 bases). V was clipped by 5 bases and J by 2 bases, with 8 bases between them. Germline values: CDR1 SGHTA, CDR2 FQGTGA. CDR3 length: 13 amino acids. In DNA, the CDR3 is TGTGCCAGCAGCACGGGGATCACAGATACGCAGTATTTT. It is translated as CASSTGITDTQYF. Variable domain in full (rest from reference TRBV7-3 and TRBJ2-3): GAGVSQTPSNKVTEKGKYVELRCDPISGHTALYWYRQSLGQGPEFLIYFQGTGAADDSGLPNDRFFAVRPEGSVSTLKIQRTERGDSAVYLCASSTGITDTQYFGPGTRLTVL.

The chain has TRBV6-6 and TRBJ1-5, with no clear D. Germline V gene sequence: CDR1 MNHNY, CDR2 SVGAGI (reference sequence). The CDR3 covers 13 residues. Trimming left V 8 bases short and J 3 bases short, with 11 bases between. In nucleotides, the CDR3 is TGTGCCAGCGTAGGAGGGTACAATCAGCCCCAGCATTTT. It translates to CASVGGYNQPQHF.

This clonotype occurred a few times. CDR3 amino acids: CASSVDLGGGNTGELFF. As DNA, the CDR3 is TGTGCCAGCAGCGTAGACCTGGGCGGGGGAAACACCGGGGAGCTGTTTTTT. The chain carries TRBV9 and TRBJ2-2; 7 nucleotides agree with TRBD2. The V and J ends lost 0 bases and 2 bases, in that order; junction bases with no gene match: 7. Looked up from germline, CDR1 is SGDLS and CDR2 is YYNGEE. The CDR3 is 17 residues long.

The sample holds a few counts of this clonotype. The rearrangement joins TRBV7-2 to TRBJ2-7; D gene ambiguous. Deletions cut 2 bases from V and 6 bases from J, with 8 bases between. CDR3 length: 12 amino acids. CDR1 is SGHTA, CDR2 FQGNSA, per germline. As DNA, the CDR3 is TGTGCCAGCAGCTTAAACCCGACCGAGCAGTACTTC. This sequence encodes CASSLNPTEQYF.

The genes are TRBV7-9 and TRBJ2-5, with D perhaps matching TRBD2 (6 bases). Trimming shortened V by 1 base and J by 7 bases, and 13 bases separated the two germline ends. The CDR3 is made up of 14 amino acids. Germline CDR1 is SEHNR and CDR2 is FQNEAQ (reference sequence). This chain's CDR3 is CASSLGLGPVTQYF. The CDR3 coding sequence is TGTGCCAGCAGCTTAGGACTAGGACCCGTGACCCAGTACTTC.

In its sample, this clonotype was seen many times. The rearrangement uses TRBV12-3 or TRBV12-4 and TRBJ2-3; D uncertain. The germline V and J ends were trimmed by 6 bases and 0 bases, with 13 bases remaining between them. This CDR3 has 15 amino acids. Written as DNA, the CDR3 is TGTGCCAGCAGCCATGAAATCTCGAGCACAGATACGCAGTATTTT. Amino acid sequence: CASSHEISSTDTQYF.

The chain couples TRBV20-1 to TRBJ1-6; D is perhaps TRBD1 (6 bases). The CDR3 totals 14 residues. V was cut by 5 bases and J by 5 bases, with 13 bases left in between. CDR1 and CDR2 from the germline V gene are DFQATT and SNEGSKA (reference sequence). The CDR3 reads CSAPRGANNSPLHF. The CDR3, as DNA: TGCAGTGCTCCACGGGGGGCCAATAATTCACCCCTCCACTTT.

V gene TRBV6-2 or TRBV6-3 combines with J gene TRBJ2-3; maybe TRBD2 (6 bases). The CDR3 extends over 17 amino acids. The germline CDR1 and CDR2 sequences are MNHEY and SVGEGT. Deletions cut 4 bases from V and 2 bases from J, with 19 bases between. The CDR3 protein is CASSFFLWRAYTDTQYF. The CDR3 nucleotides read TGTGCCAGCAGTTTCTTCCTCTGGAGGGCTTACACAGATACGCAGTATTTT.

This clonotype appeared a few times. The chain is built from TRBV25-1 and TRBJ2-2; D remains ambiguous. The CDR3 has 15 amino acids. Looked up from germline, CDR1 is MGHDK and CDR2 is SYGVNS. The ends were cut back, 0 bases at V and 2 bases at J, with 7 bases in the middle. As DNA, the CDR3 is TGTGCCAGCAGTGAATATTCCGCTAACACCGGGGAGCTGTTTTTT. It translates to CASSEYSANTGELFF.

The J gene is TRBJ1-1, the V gene TRBV9; maybe TRBD1 (6 bases). In germline, CDR1 is SGDLS, CDR2 YYNGEE. This CDR3 is 15 amino acids long. V shed 4 bases and J shed 1 base, with 14 bases lying between them. CDR3 sequence (DNA): TGTGCCAGCAGCCCAACAGGGACGGCGAACACTGAAGCTTTCTTT. This codes for CASSPTGTANTEAFF. The entire variable domain, with the rest obtained from reference TRBV9 and TRBJ1-1, is as follows: DSGVTQTPKHLITATGQRVTLRCSPRSGDLSVYWYQQSLDQGLQFLIQYYNGEERAKGNILERFSAQQFPDLHSELNLSSLELGDSALYFCASSPTGTANTEAFFGQGTRLTVV.